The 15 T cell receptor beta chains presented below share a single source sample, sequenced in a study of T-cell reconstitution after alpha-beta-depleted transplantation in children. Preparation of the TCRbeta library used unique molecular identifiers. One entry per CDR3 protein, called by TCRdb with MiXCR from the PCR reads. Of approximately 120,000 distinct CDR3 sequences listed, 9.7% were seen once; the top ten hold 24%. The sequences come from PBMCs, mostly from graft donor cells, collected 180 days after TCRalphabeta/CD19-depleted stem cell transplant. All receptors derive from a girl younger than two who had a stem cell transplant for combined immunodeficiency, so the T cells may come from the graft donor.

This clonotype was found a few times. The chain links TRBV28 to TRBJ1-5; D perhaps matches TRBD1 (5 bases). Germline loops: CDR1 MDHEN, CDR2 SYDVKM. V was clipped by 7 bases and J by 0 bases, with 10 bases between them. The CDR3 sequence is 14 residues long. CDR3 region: CASNTGYSNQPQHF. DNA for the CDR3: TGTGCCAGCAATACAGGTTATAGCAATCAGCCCCAGCATTTT. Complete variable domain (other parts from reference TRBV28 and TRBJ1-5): DVKVTQSSRYLVKRTGEKVFLECVQDMDHENMFWYRQDPGLGLRLIYFSYDVKMKEKGDIPEGYSVSREKKERFSLILESASTNQTSMYLCASNTGYSNQPQHFGDGTRLSIL.

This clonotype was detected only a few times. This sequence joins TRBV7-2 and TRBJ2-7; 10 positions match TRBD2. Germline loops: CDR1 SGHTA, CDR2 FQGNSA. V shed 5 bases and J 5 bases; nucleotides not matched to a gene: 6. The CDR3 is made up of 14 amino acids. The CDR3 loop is CASSRGLADNEQYF. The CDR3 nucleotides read TGTGCCAGCAGCAGAGGACTAGCGGACAACGAGCAGTACTTC.

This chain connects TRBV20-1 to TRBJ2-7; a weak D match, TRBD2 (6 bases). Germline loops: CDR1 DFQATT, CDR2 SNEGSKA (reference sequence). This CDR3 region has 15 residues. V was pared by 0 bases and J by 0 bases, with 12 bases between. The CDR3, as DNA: TGCAGTGCTAGAGACCGGGACTCGAGCTCCTACGAGCAGTACTTC. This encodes CSARDRDSSSYEQYF.

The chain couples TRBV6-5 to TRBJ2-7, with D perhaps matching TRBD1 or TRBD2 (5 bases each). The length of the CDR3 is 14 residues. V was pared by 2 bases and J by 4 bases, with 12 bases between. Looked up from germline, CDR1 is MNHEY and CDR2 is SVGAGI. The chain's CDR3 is CASSYAGPGYEQYF. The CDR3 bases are TGTGCCAGCAGTTACGCAGGGCCGGGATACGAGCAGTACTTC.

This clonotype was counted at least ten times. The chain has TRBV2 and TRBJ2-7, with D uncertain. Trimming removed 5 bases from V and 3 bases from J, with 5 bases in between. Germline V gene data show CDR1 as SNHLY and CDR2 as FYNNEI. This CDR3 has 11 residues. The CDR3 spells CASSTIYEQYF. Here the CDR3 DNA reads TGTGCCAGCAGTACTATCTACGAGCAGTACTTC.

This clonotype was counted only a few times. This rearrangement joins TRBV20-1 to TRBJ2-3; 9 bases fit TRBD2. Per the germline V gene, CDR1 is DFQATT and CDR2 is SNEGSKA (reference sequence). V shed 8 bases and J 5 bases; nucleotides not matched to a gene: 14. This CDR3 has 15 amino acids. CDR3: CSSASLAGRIDTQYF. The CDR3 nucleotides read TGCAGTTCCGCCTCCCTAGCGGGGAGAATAGATACGCAGTATTTT.

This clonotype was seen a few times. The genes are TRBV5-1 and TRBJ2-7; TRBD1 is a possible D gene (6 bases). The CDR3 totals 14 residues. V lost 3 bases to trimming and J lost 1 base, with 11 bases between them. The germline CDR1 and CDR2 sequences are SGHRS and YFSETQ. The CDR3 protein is CASSSRQASYEQYF. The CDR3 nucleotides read TGCGCCAGCAGCTCGAGACAGGCTTCCTACGAGCAGTACTTC.

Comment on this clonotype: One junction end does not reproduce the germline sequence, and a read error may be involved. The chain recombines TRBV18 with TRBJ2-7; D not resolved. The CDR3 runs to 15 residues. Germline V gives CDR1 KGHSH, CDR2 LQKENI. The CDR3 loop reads CASSPGSPGSYDQYF. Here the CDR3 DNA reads TGTGCCAGCTCACCTGGGTCCCCGGGCTCCTACGACCAGTACTTC.

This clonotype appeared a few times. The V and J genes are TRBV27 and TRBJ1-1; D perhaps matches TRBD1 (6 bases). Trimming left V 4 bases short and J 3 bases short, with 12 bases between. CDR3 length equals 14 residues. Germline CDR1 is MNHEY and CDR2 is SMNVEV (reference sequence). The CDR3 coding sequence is TGTGCCAGCAGTTACTACAGGGCTTACACTGAAGCTTTCTTT. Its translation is CASSYYRAYTEAFF.

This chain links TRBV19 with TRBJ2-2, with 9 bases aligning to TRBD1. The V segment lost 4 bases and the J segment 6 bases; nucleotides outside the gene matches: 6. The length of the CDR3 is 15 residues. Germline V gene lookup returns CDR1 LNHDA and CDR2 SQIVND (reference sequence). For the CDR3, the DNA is TGTGCCAGTAGTACCGGACAGGGGTACTCCGGGGAGCTGTTTTTT. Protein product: CASSTGQGYSGELFF. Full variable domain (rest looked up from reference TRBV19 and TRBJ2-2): DGGITQSPKYLFRKEGQNVTLSCEQNLNHDAMYWYRQDPGQGLRLIYYSQIVNDFQKGDIAEGYSVSREKKESFPLTVTSAQKNPTAFYLCASSTGQGYSGELFFGEGSRLTVL.

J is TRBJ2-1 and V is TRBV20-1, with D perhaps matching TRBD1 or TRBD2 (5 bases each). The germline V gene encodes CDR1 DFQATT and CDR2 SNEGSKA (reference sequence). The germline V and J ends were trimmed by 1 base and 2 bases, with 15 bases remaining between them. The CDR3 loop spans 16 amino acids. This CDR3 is CSARGKRTITYNEQFF. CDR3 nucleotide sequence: TGCAGTGCTAGAGGCAAGCGGACAATTACCTACAATGAGCAGTTCTTC.

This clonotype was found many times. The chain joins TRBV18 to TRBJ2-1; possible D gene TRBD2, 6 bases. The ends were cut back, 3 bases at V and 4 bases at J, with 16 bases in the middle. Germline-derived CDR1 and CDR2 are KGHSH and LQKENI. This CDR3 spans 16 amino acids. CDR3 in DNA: TGTGCCAGCTCACCCCCGCGGGCGGGGCCTTACAATGAGCAGTTCTTC. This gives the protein CASSPPRAGPYNEQFF.

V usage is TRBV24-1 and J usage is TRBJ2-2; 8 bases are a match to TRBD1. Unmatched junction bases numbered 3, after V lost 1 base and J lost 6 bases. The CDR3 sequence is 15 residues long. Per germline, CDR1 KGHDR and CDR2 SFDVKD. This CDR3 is CATSDFGTGPGELFF. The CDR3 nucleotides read TGTGCCACCAGTGATTTCGGGACAGGCCCCGGGGAGCTGTTTTTT.

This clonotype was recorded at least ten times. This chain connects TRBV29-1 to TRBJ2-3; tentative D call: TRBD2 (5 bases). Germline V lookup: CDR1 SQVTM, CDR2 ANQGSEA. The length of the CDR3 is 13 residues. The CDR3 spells CTGKTRSLDTQYF. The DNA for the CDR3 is TGCACCGGGAAGACAAGAAGTTTGGATACGCAGTATTTT.

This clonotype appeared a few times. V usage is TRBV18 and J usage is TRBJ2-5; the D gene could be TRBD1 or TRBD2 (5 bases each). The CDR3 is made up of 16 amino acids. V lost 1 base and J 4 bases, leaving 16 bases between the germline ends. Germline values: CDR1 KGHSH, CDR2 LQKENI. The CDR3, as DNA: TGTGCCAGCTCACCACGGTCCACCGGGGCTGGAGAGACCCAGTACTTC. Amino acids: CASSPRSTGAGETQYF.